This TCR beta chain was captured in a study of vaccination and CD4 T cells after COVID-19. V was shortened by 6 bases and J by 4 bases, with 15 bases between the two germline ends. The CDR3 contains 14 residues. The germline V gene has CDR1 LNHDA and CDR2 SQIVND (reference sequence). Cultured CD4+ T cell DNA was sequenced using the Oncomine TCR Beta short-read assay. One entry per CDR3 protein results from TCRdb running MiXCR on the PCR reads. This repertoire shows about 14,000 distinct CDR3 sequences, about 60% found once; its top ten account for roughly 6.4%. On this clonotype: The antigen is unknown.

Stated treatment: roughly 10-day PBMC culture with coronavirus spike peptide pools or control peptides (ViraFEST assay). ViraFEST used peptide pools to expand antigen-specific T cells before TCR sequencing. Positive PCR results dated from March to December 2020, before the US Alpha, Beta and Delta variants. Material: CD4+ T cells from blood, cultured in vitro. The rearrangement uses TRBV19 and TRBJ1-2; D call uncertain. The origin of this receptor is a human donor who had recovered from COVID-19. Written as DNA, the CDR3 is TGTGCCAGTAGGACCGACGGATTTGCCTATGGCTACACCTTC. The encoded protein is CASRTDGFAYGYTF.